The rows below give T cell receptor beta chains drawn from one sample of a study of T-cell memory formation after mild COVID-19. One entry per CDR3 protein, called by TCRdb with MiXCR from the 5' RACE reads. Of a few hundred thousand distinct CDR3 sequences in the sample, about 17% were seen once. Sequencing was carried out using PBMCs or a T cell subset sorted from them (not recorded which). The receptors derive from a man aged 18 to 30 who had mild COVID-19 (a few samples of this study predate the infection). Cell type and time point are not known. Both conserved end residues are part of each CDR3. D genes are given only for firm matches. Size values are once, few and many counts, or a class for expanded clones, and some rows have none.

J: TRBJ1-5; D: -; size: -; V: TRBV20-1; DNA: TGCAGTGCTCAGAGGGGGAATCTTGGGAGCAATCAGCCCCAGCATTTT; CDR3: CSAQRGNLGSNQPQHF
J: TRBJ1-5; D: -; size: few; V: TRBV6-2/TRBV6-3; DNA: TGTGCCAGCAGCACCGTTGGGGGACAGCCCCAGCATTTT; CDR3: CASSTVGGQPQHF
J: TRBJ2-2; D: -; size: few; V: TRBV25-1; DNA: TGTGCCAGCAGTGAATCAGGGCCCGGGGAGCTGTTTTTT; CDR3: CASSESGPGELFF
J: TRBJ2-2; D: -; size: -; V: TRBV4-1; DNA: TGCGCCAGCGGGTGGGCGGAGCGGGACACCGGGGAGCTGTTTTTT; CDR3: CASGWAERDTGELFF
J: TRBJ2-1; D: TRBD2; size: few; V: TRBV7-2; DNA: TGTGCCAGCAGCGCAACTAGCGGGGGGTACGGGGATGAGCAGTTCTTC; CDR3: CASSATSGGYGDEQFF
J: TRBJ1-2; D: -; size: -; V: TRBV6-6; DNA: TGTGCCAGCAGCCTCGGACAGTCTGGCTACACCTTC; CDR3: CASSLGQSGYTF
J: TRBJ1-1; D: -; size: few; V: TRBV20-1; DNA: TGCAGTGCCGAGAGGGGCACTGAAGCTTTCTTT; CDR3: CSAERGTEAFF
J: TRBJ2-7; D: -; size: -; V: TRBV20-1; DNA: TGCAGTGTCGTTGAGAGCTCCTACGAGCAGTACTTC; CDR3: CSVVESSYEQYF
J: TRBJ2-1; D: -; size: -; V: TRBV27; DNA: TGTGCCAGCAGTTTATCGACACTAAACATTGGGTTCTTC; CDR3: CASSLSTLNIGFF
J: TRBJ2-7; D: -; size: few; V: TRBV10-3; DNA: TGTGCCATCAGTGCAAACCCCGACATCGCCTACGAGCAGTACTTC; CDR3: CAISANPDIAYEQYF
J: TRBJ2-2; D: -; size: few; V: TRBV4-2; DNA: TGTGCCAGCAGTCACGACATGAACACCGGGGAGCTGTTTTTT; CDR3: CASSHDMNTGELFF
J: TRBJ2-1; D: -; size: many; V: TRBV27; DNA: TGTGCCAGCAGTTTAGGATTAGAGCAGTTCTTC; CDR3: CASSLGLEQFF
J: TRBJ1-5; D: -; size: few; V: TRBV20-1; DNA: TGCAGTGCCACAAACCCCAATCAGCCCCAGCATTTT; CDR3: CSATNPNQPQHF
J: TRBJ2-7; D: -; size: few; V: TRBV6-5; DNA: TGTGCCAGCAGCCGCTCCGGGACACCTGCCTACGAGCAGTACTTC; CDR3: CASSRSGTPAYEQYF
J: TRBJ2-1; D: -; size: -; V: TRBV11-3; DNA: TGTGCCAGCAGCTCCGGGGGCCTCTACAATGAGCAGTTCTTC; CDR3: CASSSGGLYNEQFF
J: TRBJ2-7; D: -; size: few; V: TRBV20-1; DNA: TGCAGTGCTAGACCTACTTGGGGGCGGGGGCTGGAGGAGCAGTACTTC; CDR3: CSARPTWGRGLEEQYF
J: TRBJ1-1; D: -; size: few; V: TRBV30; DNA: TGTGCCTGGAGCCCGAGGGGGAAAGCTTTCTTT; CDR3: CAWSPRGKAFF
J: TRBJ1-3; D: -; size: few; V: TRBV15; DNA: TGTGCCACCGGACAGTCCCTCTCTGGAAACACCATATATTTT; CDR3: CATGQSLSGNTIYF
J: TRBJ2-2; D: TRBD2; size: -; V: TRBV7-9; DNA: TGTGCCAGCAGCTCGCCTAGCGGGGGGGCATTCGGCGGGGAGCTGTTTTTT; CDR3: CASSSPSGGAFGGELFF
J: TRBJ2-1; D: TRBD1; size: -; V: TRBV9; DNA: TGTGCCAGCAGCCTCGACAGGGCATCCTACAATGAGCAGTTCTTC; CDR3: CASSLDRASYNEQFF
J: TRBJ1-6; D: -; size: -; V: TRBV7-2; DNA: TGTGCCAGCAGCTTTGACCGACCACCCCTCCACTTT; CDR3: CASSFDRPPLHF
J: TRBJ2-7; D: -; size: -; V: TRBV6-6; DNA: TGTGCCAGCACGTCTTACGGCCTGCACGAGCAGTACTTC; CDR3: CASTSYGLHEQYF
J: TRBJ2-1; D: TRBD1; size: -; V: TRBV29-1; DNA: TGCAGCGCCGGGACAGCTAACAATGAGCAGTTCTTC; CDR3: CSAGTANNEQFF
J: TRBJ1-1; D: -; size: -; V: TRBV12-3/TRBV12-4; DNA: TGTGCCAGCAGTCCCGAAGACGGCTTCGCCACTGAAGCTTTCTTT; CDR3: CASSPEDGFATEAFF
J: TRBJ1-2; D: -; size: few; V: TRBV12-3/TRBV12-4; DNA: TGTGCCAGCACGTCCGGGACGGGGGCCTACTATGGCTACACCTTC; CDR3: CASTSGTGAYYGYTF
J: TRBJ1-6; D: -; size: once; V: TRBV12-3/TRBV12-4; DNA: TGTGCCAGCACCGTTGGACAGCAGATTAATTCACCCCTCCACTTT; CDR3: CASTVGQQINSPLHF
J: TRBJ2-7; D: -; size: -; V: TRBV7-9; DNA: TGTGCCAGCAGCTCCCGGGACACATCCTACGAGCAGTACTTC; CDR3: CASSSRDTSYEQYF
J: TRBJ2-5; D: TRBD1; size: -; V: TRBV7-6; DNA: TGTGCCAGCAGCCCTCGTCGAGACAGGGAATTTTTCTACTTC; CDR3: CASSPRRDREFFYF
J: TRBJ2-2; D: -; size: -; V: TRBV19; DNA: TGTGCCAGTAGTATACAGGCGATCACCGGGGAGCTGTTTTTT; CDR3: CASSIQAITGELFF
J: TRBJ2-4; D: -; size: -; V: TRBV6-5; DNA: TGTGCCAGCAGTTACTCTCTACTCGGGGTAAACATTCAGTACTTC; CDR3: CASSYSLLGVNIQYF
J: TRBJ1-1; D: -; size: many; V: TRBV7-6; DNA: TGTGCCAGCAGCTCAACCGTCCCTCCTTATTGGGCTTTCTTT; CDR3: CASSSTVPPYWAFF
J: TRBJ2-5; D: TRBD2; size: -; V: TRBV12-3/TRBV12-4; DNA: TGTGCCAGCACCCGACTAGCGGGGTACCAAGAGACCCAGTACTTC; CDR3: CASTRLAGYQETQYF
J: TRBJ2-2; D: TRBD2; size: few; V: TRBV4-2; DNA: TGTGCCAGCAGCCAAGCGCTAGCGGGGGGTGGCGGGGAGCTGTTTTTT; CDR3: CASSQALAGGGGELFF
J: TRBJ2-3; D: TRBD2; size: -; V: TRBV15; DNA: TGTGCCACCAGCAGAGAGCGGGGGGGGGATACGCAGTATTTT; CDR3: CATSRERGGDTQYF
J: TRBJ1-1; D: -; size: -; V: TRBV12-3/TRBV12-4; DNA: TGTGCCAGCAGTTTCGGGCTCCTGAACACTGAAGCTTTCTTT; CDR3: CASSFGLLNTEAFF
J: TRBJ2-1; D: TRBD2; size: -; V: TRBV5-1; DNA: TGCGCCAGCAGCTTGGACCTAGCGGGGGGCCTCAAACCAAATGAGCAGTTCTTC; CDR3: CASSLDLAGGLKPNEQFF
J: TRBJ1-1; D: TRBD1; size: few; V: TRBV12-3/TRBV12-4; DNA: TGTGCCAGTACCCCGGGACAGGGACTGAGGGACACTGAAGCTTTCTTT; CDR3: CASTPGQGLRDTEAFF
J: TRBJ1-4; D: TRBD1; size: few; V: TRBV28; DNA: TGTGCCATTACGGGACAGGCGTTTAATGAAAAACTGTTTTTT; CDR3: CAITGQAFNEKLFF
J: TRBJ1-5; D: -; size: -; V: TRBV3-1; DNA: TGTGCCAGCAGCCAATACAATCAGCCCCAGCATTTT; CDR3: CASSQYNQPQHF
J: TRBJ1-1; D: -; size: few; V: TRBV19; DNA: TGTGCCAGTAGAGAGAGGGGCGAGAACACTGAAGCTTTCTTT; CDR3: CASRERGENTEAFF
J: TRBJ2-7; D: -; size: few; V: TRBV6-5; DNA: TGTGCCAGCAGAGCTCTAGGGAGTCCCTACGAGCAGTACTTC; CDR3: CASRALGSPYEQYF
J: TRBJ2-5; D: TRBD1; size: few; V: TRBV5-4; DNA: TGTGCCAGCAGCTTCCAGGGGGTAGAGACCCAGTACTTC; CDR3: CASSFQGVETQYF
J: TRBJ1-3; D: -; size: -; V: TRBV6-5; DNA: TGTGCCAGCACCTCGGACAGAAATTACTCTGGAAACACCATATATTTT; CDR3: CASTSDRNYSGNTIYF
J: TRBJ2-2; D: -; size: few; V: TRBV7-2; DNA: TGTGCCAGCAGCTTAGTCAGGGGCGACACCGGGGAGCTGTTTTTT; CDR3: CASSLVRGDTGELFF
J: TRBJ2-3; D: -; size: -; V: TRBV12-3/TRBV12-4; DNA: TGTGCCAGCAGTGATCTAGCAAGTACGCAGTATTTT; CDR3: CASSDLASTQYF
J: TRBJ1-5; D: -; size: many; V: TRBV4-1; DNA: TGCGCCAGCAGCCAAGGACCAGGGGAGGCTCAGCCCCAGCATTTT; CDR3: CASSQGPGEAQPQHF
J: TRBJ2-3; D: -; size: few; V: TRBV5-1; DNA: TGCGCCAGCCCCGGACGGGCCCCAGATACGCAGTATTTT; CDR3: CASPGRAPDTQYF
J: TRBJ2-2; D: TRBD1; size: -; V: TRBV6-6; DNA: TGTGCCAGCGGGGGACAGGGGCTGGCCGGGGAGCTGTTTTTT; CDR3: CASGGQGLAGELFF